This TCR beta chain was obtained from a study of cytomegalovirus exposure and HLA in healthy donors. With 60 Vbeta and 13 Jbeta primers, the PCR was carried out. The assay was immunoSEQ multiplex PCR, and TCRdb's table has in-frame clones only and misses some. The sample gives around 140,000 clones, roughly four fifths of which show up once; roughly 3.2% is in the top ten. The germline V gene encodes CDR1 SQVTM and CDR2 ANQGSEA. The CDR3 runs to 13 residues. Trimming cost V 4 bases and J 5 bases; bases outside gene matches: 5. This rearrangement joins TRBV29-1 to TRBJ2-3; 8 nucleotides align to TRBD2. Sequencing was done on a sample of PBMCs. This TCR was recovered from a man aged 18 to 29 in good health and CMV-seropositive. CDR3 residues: CSVGRLAGDTQYF. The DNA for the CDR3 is TGCAGCGTTGGTAGGCTAGCGGGAGATACGCAGTATTTT.